Shown below are 3 T cell receptor beta chains from a single sample sequenced in a study of CD8+CD57+ T cells in acquired aplastic anemia. CD8+CD57+ cell expansion had been shown by flow cytometry in patients chosen for sequencing. CDR3 and TCR beta VDJ profiling relied on genomic DNA as the template. TCRdb reprocessed the reads via MiXCR and lists one record per CDR3 protein. Among 300,000 or so distinct CDR3 sequences listed, under 60% were seen once. Sequenced material: sorted CD4+, CD8+, or CD8+CD57+ T cells (not recorded which) from PBMCs. The receptors were gathered from a human donor with aplastic anemia.

Regarding this clonotype: The CDR3 end shows no conserved phenylalanine or tryptophan, and so a read error is likely. The DNA is left out, because the CDR3 cannot be placed on it with certainty; the CDR3 is given as TCRdb lists it. The chain couples TRBV2 to TRBJ1-1; TRBD1 reflects the table's D call only, with no check against the DNA. The germline V gene encodes CDR1 SNHLY and CDR2 FYNNEI. The CDR3 is 9 amino acids in total, end residues counted. CDR3 sequence reads: CASSLTGSY.

Ten or more counts support this clonotype. CDR3 residues: CASSYSGSDIYTDTQYF. The CDR3 DNA is TGTGCCAGCAGTTATTCCGGTTCGGACATCTACACAGATACGCAGTATTTT. This chain uses TRBV6-5 with TRBJ2-3; perhaps TRBD1 as D (5 bases). CDR1 and CDR2 from the germline V gene are MNHEY and SVGAGI. The V end lost 3 bases, the J end lost 2 bases, and 18 bases lay between the germline ends. The CDR3 loop spans 17 amino acids.

The rearrangement uses TRBV20-1 and TRBJ2-7, with D perhaps matching TRBD2 (5 bases). The CDR3 runs to 14 residues. Germline assignment: CDR1 DFQATT and CDR2 SNEGSKA (reference sequence). V was cut by 0 bases and J by 7 bases, with 16 bases left in between. The CDR3 is CSARDPPDSGEQYF. Here the CDR3 DNA reads TGCAGTGCTAGAGATCCCCCAGATTCGGGGGAGCAGTACTTC.